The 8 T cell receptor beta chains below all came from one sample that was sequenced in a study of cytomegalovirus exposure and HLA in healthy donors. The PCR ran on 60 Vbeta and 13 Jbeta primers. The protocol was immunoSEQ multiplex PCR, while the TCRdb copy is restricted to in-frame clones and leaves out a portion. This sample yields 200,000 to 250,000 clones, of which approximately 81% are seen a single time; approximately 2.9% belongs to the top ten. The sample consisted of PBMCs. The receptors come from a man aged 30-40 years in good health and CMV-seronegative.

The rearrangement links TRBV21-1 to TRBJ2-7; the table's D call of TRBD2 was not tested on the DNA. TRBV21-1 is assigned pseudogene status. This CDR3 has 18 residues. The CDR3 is CASSKHLPGYSRSYEQYF. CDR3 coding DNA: TGTGCCAGCAGCAAACACCTCCCGGGGTACAGTCGCTCCTACGAGCAGTACTTC.

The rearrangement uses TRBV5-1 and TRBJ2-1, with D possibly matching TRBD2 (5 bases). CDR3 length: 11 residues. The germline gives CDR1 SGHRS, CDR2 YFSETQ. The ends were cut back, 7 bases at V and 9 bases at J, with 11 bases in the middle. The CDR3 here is CASYSSSEQFF. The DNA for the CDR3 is TGCGCCAGCTATTCTAGCAGTGAGCAGTTCTTC.

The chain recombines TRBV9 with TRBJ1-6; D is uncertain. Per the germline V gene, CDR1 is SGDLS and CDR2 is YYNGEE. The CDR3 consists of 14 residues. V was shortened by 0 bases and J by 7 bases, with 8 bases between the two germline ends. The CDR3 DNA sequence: TGTGCCAGCAGCGTAGCTACCGTAAATTCACCCCTCCACTTT. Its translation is CASSVATVNSPLHF.

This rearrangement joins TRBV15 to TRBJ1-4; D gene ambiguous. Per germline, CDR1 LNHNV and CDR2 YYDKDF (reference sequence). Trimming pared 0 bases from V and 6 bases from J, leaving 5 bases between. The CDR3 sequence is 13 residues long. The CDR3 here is CATSRDGDEKLFF. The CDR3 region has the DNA TGTGCCACCAGCAGAGATGGAGATGAAAAACTGTTTTTT.

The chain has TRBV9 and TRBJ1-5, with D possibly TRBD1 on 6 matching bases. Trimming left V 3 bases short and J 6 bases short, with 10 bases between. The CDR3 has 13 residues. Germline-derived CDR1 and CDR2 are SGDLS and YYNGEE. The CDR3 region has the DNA TGTGCCAGCAGCGAGGGGGGGGGTCAGCCCCAGCATTTT. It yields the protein CASSEGGGQPQHF.

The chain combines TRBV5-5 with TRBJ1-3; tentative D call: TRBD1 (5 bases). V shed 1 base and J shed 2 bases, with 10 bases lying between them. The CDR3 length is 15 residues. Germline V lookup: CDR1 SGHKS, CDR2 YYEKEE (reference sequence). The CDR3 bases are TGTGCCAGCAGCTTGCGCGGGGGAACTGGAAACACCATATATTTT. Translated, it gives CASSLRGGTGNTIYF.

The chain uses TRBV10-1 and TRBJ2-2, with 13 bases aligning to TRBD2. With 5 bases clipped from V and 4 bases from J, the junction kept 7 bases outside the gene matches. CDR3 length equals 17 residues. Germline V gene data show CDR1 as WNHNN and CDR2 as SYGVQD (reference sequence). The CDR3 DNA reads TGCGCCAGCAGTACCGGACTAGCGGGGGACCCCACCGGGGAGCTGTTTTTT. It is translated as CASSTGLAGDPTGELFF.

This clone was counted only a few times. CDR3 bases: TGCGCCAGCAGCCAAAACAGGGGGTATTACGAGCAGTACTTC. Its protein is CASSQNRGYYEQYF. The genes are TRBV4-1 and TRBJ2-7, with 8 bases matching TRBD1. Germline lookup yields CDR1 MGHRA and CDR2 YSYEKL. The CDR3 sequence is 14 residues long. The V gene end was trimmed by 2 bases and the J gene end by 4 bases; junction bases not matched to a gene: 4.